The 31 T cell receptor beta chains listed next were all sequenced from one sample in a study of technical replicates of blood from a handful of donors. TCRdb keeps only in-frame clones here, not all; method: immunoSEQ multiplex PCR. The sample contains 79,000 or so clones, about 91% of which appear only once. The sample consisted of T cells isolated from PBMCs. These receptors originate from a human donor in good health.

This sequence joins TRBV10-3 and TRBJ2-7; 11 bases fit TRBD1. This CDR3 is 18 amino acids long. Trimming removed 3 bases from V and 1 base from J; junction bases left unmatched: 11. Germline V gene sequence: CDR1 ENHRY, CDR2 SYGVKD. The CDR3, as DNA: TGTGCCATCAGTGACTCCGGGACAGGGGGGGGTTTTTCCTACGAGCAGTACTTC. Translating gives CAISDSGTGGGFSYEQYF.

The rearrangement uses TRBV10-3 and TRBJ2-1; tentative D call: TRBD2 (5 bases). The CDR3 is 16 residues long. V shed 7 bases and J shed 0 bases, with 16 bases lying between them. Germline V gene sequence: CDR1 ENHRY, CDR2 SYGVKD. The CDR3 loop reads CAIKNEGDGSYNEQFF. In DNA, the CDR3 is TGTGCCATCAAAAACGAGGGCGACGGCTCCTACAATGAGCAGTTCTTC.

This chain connects TRBV30 to TRBJ2-3, with D unclear. There are 14 residues in the CDR3. Trimming removed 1 base from V and 0 bases from J, with 8 bases in between. Germline CDR1 and CDR2: GTSNPN and SVGIG (reference sequence). The CDR3 region is CAWSGLVSTDTQYF. CDR3 bases: TGTGCCTGGAGTGGGCTGGTTAGCACAGATACGCAGTATTTT.

The CDR3: CAIHIQGRSEAFF. The CDR3 nucleotides read TGTGCCATCCACATACAGGGACGATCTGAAGCTTTCTTT. The chain joins TRBV5-4 to TRBJ1-1, with D tentatively TRBD1 (6 bases). The CDR3 has 13 amino acids. V lost 9 bases to trimming and J lost 6 bases, with 18 bases between them. CDR1 and CDR2 (germline): SGHNT, YYREEE (reference sequence).

V and J are TRBV11-2 and TRBJ1-1; no clear D. CDR1 is SGHAT and CDR2 is FQNNGV in the germline V gene. Trimming removed 0 bases at V and 4 bases at J, with 12 bases between. The CDR3 is 15 amino acids. CDR3 in DNA: TGTGCCAGCAGCTTAGATCCTGAGAGCTTCACTGAAGCTTTCTTT. Its protein product is CASSLDPESFTEAFF.

The rearrangement uses TRBV28 and TRBJ1-2, with a weak D call TRBD1 (6 bases). CDR1 is MDHEN and CDR2 is SYDVKM in the germline V gene. The CDR3 has 15 residues. V was cut by 3 bases and J by 8 bases, with 19 bases left in between. The chain's CDR3 is CASSFIGGASPGYTF. The CDR3 DNA reads TGTGCCAGCAGTTTTATTGGGGGCGCGTCTCCCGGCTACACCTTC.

Regarding this clone: At one boundary the junction diverges from the germline segment, which might be a read error. The chain carries TRBV28 and TRBJ2-1, with TRBD1 matching 9 bases. This CDR3 spans 15 amino acids. The V gene's germline CDR1 is MDHEN and CDR2 SYDVKM. Written as DNA, the CDR3 is TGTGCCAGCAGCTTATCCGGGACAGGGTACAATGAGCAGTTCTTC. Its protein product is CASSLSGTGYNEQFF.

V gene TRBV6-5 combines with J gene TRBJ1-4, with D unclear. CDR1 MNHEY and CDR2 SVGAGI come from the germline V gene. This CDR3 is 11 amino acids long. V was cut by 5 bases and J by 7 bases, with 5 bases left in between. The CDR3 nucleotides read TGTGCCAGCAGTAATAGTGAAAAACTGTTTTTT. Translation gives CASSNSEKLFF.

The chain links TRBV7-9 to TRBJ2-7, with 10 bases that match TRBD1. Germline V gives CDR1 SEHNR, CDR2 FQNEAQ (reference sequence). V shed 2 bases, J shed 4 bases, and the junction held 11 bases outside the gene matches. The CDR3 has 17 amino acids. CDR3 in amino acids: CASSLIPPDRGLYEQYF. CDR3 DNA: TGTGCCAGCAGCTTAATCCCCCCCGACAGGGGGCTATACGAGCAGTACTTC. Filled out from reference TRBV7-9 and TRBJ2-7, the complete variable domain reads DTGVSQNPRHKITKRGQNVTFRCDPISEHNRLYWYRQTLGQGPEFLTYFQNEAQLEKSRLLSDRFSAERPKGSFSTLEIQRTEQGDSAMYLCASSLIPPDRGLYEQYFGPGTRLTVT.

V usage is TRBV7-2 and J usage is TRBJ1-1; 7 bases are shared with TRBD1. CDR1 and CDR2 from the germline V gene are SGHTA and FQGNSA. V lost 1 base to trimming and J lost 3 bases; unmatched junction nucleotides: 14. CDR3 size: 18 residues. CDR3 sequence reads: CASSLEDRSYHWDTEAFF. The CDR3 region has the DNA TGTGCCAGCAGCTTAGAGGACAGGTCCTACCATTGGGACACTGAAGCTTTCTTT.

In this sample, this clone turned up once. V gene TRBV5-6 combines with J gene TRBJ1-4; tentative D call: TRBD1 (6 bases). Germline CDR1 SGHDT, CDR2 YYEEEE. The V and J ends lost 3 bases and 5 bases respectively, with 14 bases between them. The CDR3 extends over 15 amino acids. CDR3: CASSWGGGANEKLFF. In nucleotides, the CDR3 is TGTGCCAGCAGCTGGGGCGGGGGGGCGAATGAAAAACTGTTTTTT. The whole variable domain, remainder taken from reference TRBV5-6 and TRBJ1-4, is DAGVTQSPTHLIKTRGQQVTLRCSPKSGHDTVSWYQQALGQGPQFIFQYYEEEERQRGNFPDRFSGHQFPNYSSELNVNALLLGDSALYLCASSWGGGANEKLFFGSGTQLSVL.

Only a few counts were recorded for this clone. The rearrangement links TRBV7-9 to TRBJ1-5; the D gene is possibly TRBD1 (5 bases). Germline CDR1 is SEHNR and CDR2 is FQNEAQ (reference sequence). This CDR3 comprises 12 residues. Trimming left V 5 bases short and J 5 bases short, with 7 bases between. The CDR3 nucleotides read TGTGCCAGCAGCCGGGGGGATCAGCCCCAGCATTTT. This encodes CASSRGDQPQHF.

The CDR3 bases are TGCAGCGTTCAAACCCGACAGACGAACACTGAAGCTTTCTTT. This gives the protein CSVQTRQTNTEAFF. The chain has TRBV29-1 and TRBJ1-1; D might be TRBD1 (5 bases). Trimming cost V 5 bases and J 1 base, with 14 bases left between them. Germline assignment: CDR1 SQVTM and CDR2 ANQGSEA. This CDR3 comprises 14 residues. The full variable domain, completed using reference TRBV29-1 and TRBJ1-1, is SAVISQKPSRDICQRGTSLTIQCQVDSQVTMMFWYRQQPGQSLTLIATANQGSEATYESGFVIDKFPISRPNLTFSTLTVSNMSPEDSSIYLCSVQTRQTNTEAFFGQGTRLTVV.

The chain joins TRBV11-3 to TRBJ1-2; D remains unclear. The CDR3 spans 13 residues. Trimming took 3 bases from V and 2 from J, leaving 7 bases between them. The V gene's germline CDR1 is SGHNT and CDR2 YENEEA. CDR3 amino acids: CASSLSENYGYTF. In DNA form, the CDR3 reads TGTGCCAGCAGCTTGTCCGAGAACTATGGCTACACCTTC.

The genes are TRBV28 and TRBJ2-3; D possibly corresponds to TRBD2 (5 bases). Germline loops: CDR1 MDHEN, CDR2 SYDVKM. CDR3 length: 13 amino acids. The V and J ends lost 4 bases and 0 bases respectively, with 5 bases between them. In DNA form, the CDR3 reads TGTGCCAGCAGTTGGACTAGCACAGATACGCAGTATTTT. Its translation: CASSWTSTDTQYF.

This chain links TRBV28 with TRBJ1-4; tentative D call: TRBD1 (5 bases). Trimming removed 3 bases from V and 5 bases from J, with 10 bases in between. CDR3 size: 14 residues. Germline V lookup: CDR1 MDHEN, CDR2 SYDVKM. Here the CDR3 DNA reads TGTGCCAGCAGTTTGGGGCAGCCAAATGAAAAACTGTTTTTT. Residues: CASSLGQPNEKLFF.

The chain carries TRBV7-9 and TRBJ1-5, with a tentative D call TRBD1 (5 bases). Germline assignment: CDR1 SEHNR and CDR2 FQNEAQ (reference sequence). Trimming removed 6 bases at V and 1 base at J, with 16 bases between. The CDR3 spans 16 residues. The CDR3 DNA reads as TGTGCCAGCAGACAGGTAATTTGGGAAAGCAATCAGCCCCAGCATTTT. Its protein is CASRQVIWESNQPQHF.

This chain connects TRBV14 to TRBJ2-5; D is perhaps TRBD2 (7 bases). This CDR3 is 17 amino acids long. Germline CDR1 SGHDN, CDR2 FVKESK. V was cut by 0 bases and J by 7 bases, with 21 bases left in between. As DNA, the CDR3 is TGTGCCAGCAGCCAAGACCCCCCTGGGGGGGGCTGGGGGACCCAGTACTTC. It translates to CASSQDPPGGGWGTQYF.

The chain combines TRBV2 with TRBJ2-7, with TRBD1 identical over 8 bases. This CDR3 is 13 amino acids long. The germline CDR1 and CDR2 sequences are SNHLY and FYNNEI. V lost 6 bases and J lost 5; bases outside the gene matches: 6. CDR3 in amino acids: CASRQGALHEQYF. The DNA for the CDR3 is TGTGCCAGCAGGCAGGGGGCTCTCCACGAGCAGTACTTC.

This chain connects TRBV7-9 to TRBJ2-7; TRBD2 aligns across 12 bases. CDR1 and CDR2 from the germline V gene are SEHNR and FQNEAQ (reference sequence). The CDR3 sequence is 18 residues long. J was trimmed by 6 bases and V by 5 bases; bases with no gene match: 17. The CDR3: CASSPTSGRNSERGEQYF. CDR3 in DNA: TGTGCCAGCAGCCCAACTAGCGGGAGGAACTCGGAGAGGGGCGAGCAGTACTTC. The full variable domain, its missing parts supplied by reference TRBV7-9 and TRBJ2-7, is DTGVSQNPRHKITKRGQNVTFRCDPISEHNRLYWYRQTLGQGPEFLTYFQNEAQLEKSRLLSDRFSAERPKGSFSTLEIQRTEQGDSAMYLCASSPTSGRNSERGEQYFGPGTRLTVT.

The chain employs TRBV7-9 and TRBJ2-7; 8 bases line up with TRBD1. The CDR3 covers 14 residues. CDR1 is SEHNR and CDR2 is FQNEAQ in the germline V gene (reference sequence). J was trimmed by 2 bases and V by 6 bases; bases with no gene match: 6. CDR3 DNA: TGTGCCAGCAGGACGGACAGGGCGCCCTACGAGCAGTACTTC. Translated: CASRTDRAPYEQYF. The full variable domain, completed using reference TRBV7-9 and TRBJ2-7, is DTGVSQNPRHKITKRGQNVTFRCDPISEHNRLYWYRQTLGQGPEFLTYFQNEAQLEKSRLLSDRFSAERPKGSFSTLEIQRTEQGDSAMYLCASRTDRAPYEQYFGPGTRLTVT.

The chain's CDR3 is CASSLSAGGPYEQYF. In DNA, the CDR3 is TGTGCCAGTAGTCTATCAGCGGGAGGGCCCTACGAGCAGTACTTC. V gene TRBV19 combines with J gene TRBJ2-7; 10 bases fit TRBD2. V lost 5 bases, J lost 2 bases, and 6 bases stayed unmatched. The CDR3 is 15 amino acids. Germline CDR1 LNHDA, CDR2 SQIVND (reference sequence).

The chain links TRBV10-2 to TRBJ1-2; D possibly corresponds to TRBD1 (6 bases). V shed 0 bases and J shed 3 bases, with 11 bases lying between them. Germline assignment: CDR1 WSHSY and CDR2 SAAADI. The CDR3 has 15 residues. CDR3 bases: TGCGCCAGCAGTGAGTCGGGGGCTTACGACTATGGCTACACCTTC. This translates into CASSESGAYDYGYTF.

The rearrangement links TRBV13 to TRBJ2-1, with a tentative D call TRBD1 (5 bases). CDR1 is PRHDT and CDR2 is FYEKMQ in the germline V gene (reference sequence). The CDR3 extends over 15 amino acids. Trimming shortened V by 5 bases and J by 5 bases, and 16 bases separated the two germline ends. The DNA of the CDR3 is TGTGCCAGCAGCCTCCACCCGATGACAGACAATGAGCAGTTCTTC. Protein: CASSLHPMTDNEQFF. Full variable domain (remainder filled in from reference TRBV13 and TRBJ2-1): AAGVIQSPRHLIKEKRETATLKCYPIPRHDTVYWYQQGPGQDPQFLISFYEKMQSDKGSIPDRFSAQQFSDYHSELNMSSLELGDSALYFCASSLHPMTDNEQFFGPGTRLTVL.

The chain employs TRBV27 and TRBJ1-1; 7 bases line up with TRBD1. The CDR3 has 16 residues. Losses at the gene ends were 5 bases for V and 1 base for J; bases not matched to a gene: 10. CDR1 and CDR2 from the germline V gene are MNHEY and SMNVEV (reference sequence). This chain's CDR3 is CASSTTGEGRNTEAFF. The CDR3 nucleotides are TGTGCCAGCAGTACTACAGGGGAAGGGAGGAACACTGAAGCTTTCTTT.

The chain couples TRBV7-8 to TRBJ1-2; 12 nucleotides agree with TRBD1. The CDR3 covers 15 residues. Trimming took 5 bases from V and 7 from J; bases not matched to a gene: 8. Germline assignment: CDR1 SGHVS and CDR2 FQNEAQ. The CDR3 sequence: CASSSSGQGAGGYTF. For the CDR3, the DNA is TGTGCCAGCAGCAGCTCGGGACAGGGGGCAGGTGGCTACACCTTC.

The rearrangement joins TRBV10-3 to TRBJ1-5; maybe TRBD1 (5 bases). CDR3 length equals 13 residues. Germline V gene data show CDR1 as ENHRY and CDR2 as SYGVKD. Trimming removed 5 bases at V and 4 bases at J, with 9 bases between. The CDR3 is CAISSGGNQPQHF. The CDR3 DNA is TGTGCCATCAGTTCGGGGGGAAATCAGCCCCAGCATTTT.

This chain uses TRBV9 with TRBJ2-2; 9 nucleotides match TRBD1. Germline CDR1 is SGDLS and CDR2 is YYNGEE. The CDR3 length is 14 residues. Trimming took 0 bases from V and 8 from J; bases not matched to a gene: 2. The CDR3 nucleotides are TGTGCCAGCAGCGTAGTGGGACAGGGAGGGGAGCTGTTTTTT. This gives the protein CASSVVGQGGELFF.

The chain employs TRBV27 and TRBJ2-1, with D unresolved. The CDR3 is 13 amino acids. The V and J ends lost 6 bases and 4 bases respectively, with 10 bases between them. Germline CDR1 and CDR2: MNHEY and SMNVEV (reference sequence). This CDR3 is CASRALPYNEQFF. The CDR3 nucleotides read TGTGCCAGCAGGGCTCTTCCTTACAATGAGCAGTTCTTC.

This CDR3 reads CASSVAEGDTEAFF. The CDR3, as DNA: TGTGCCAGCAGCGTAGCAGAGGGGGACACTGAAGCTTTCTTT. The V gene is TRBV9, the J gene TRBJ1-1; tentatively, D is TRBD1 (6 bases). The V end was cut by 0 bases, the J end by 3 bases, with 9 bases between. The length of the CDR3 is 14 residues. Germline loops: CDR1 SGDLS, CDR2 YYNGEE.

V gene TRBV6-4 combines with J gene TRBJ2-1; D call uncertain. Trimming pared 10 bases from V and 6 bases from J, leaving 10 bases between. The CDR3 has 11 amino acids. From germline, CDR1 is MRHNA and CDR2 SNTAGT. CDR3 sequence (DNA): TGTGCCACCTCGCAGTTCAATGAGCAGTTCTTC. Its translation: CATSQFNEQFF.